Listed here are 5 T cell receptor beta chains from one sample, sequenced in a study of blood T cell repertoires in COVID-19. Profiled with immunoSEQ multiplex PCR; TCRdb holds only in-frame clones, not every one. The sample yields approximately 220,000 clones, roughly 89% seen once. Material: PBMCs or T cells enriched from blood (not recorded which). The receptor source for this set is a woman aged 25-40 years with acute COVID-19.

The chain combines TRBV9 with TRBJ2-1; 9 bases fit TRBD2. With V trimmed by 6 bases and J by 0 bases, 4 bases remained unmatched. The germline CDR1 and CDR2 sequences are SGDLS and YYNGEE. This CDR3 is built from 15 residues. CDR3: CASNSGGLSYNEQFF. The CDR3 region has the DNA TGTGCCAGCAACAGCGGGGGGCTCTCCTACAATGAGCAGTTCTTC.

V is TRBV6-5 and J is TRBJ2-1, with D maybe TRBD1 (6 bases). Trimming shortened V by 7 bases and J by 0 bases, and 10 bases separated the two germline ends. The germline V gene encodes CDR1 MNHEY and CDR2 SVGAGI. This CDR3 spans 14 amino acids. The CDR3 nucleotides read TGTGCCAGCACTTTAGGGGGCTCCTACAATGAGCAGTTCTTC. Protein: CASTLGGSYNEQFF.

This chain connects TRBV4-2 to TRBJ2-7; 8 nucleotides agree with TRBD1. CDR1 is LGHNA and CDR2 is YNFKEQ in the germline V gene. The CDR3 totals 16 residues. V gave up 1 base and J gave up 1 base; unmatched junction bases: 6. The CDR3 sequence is CASSQAGGQESYEQYF. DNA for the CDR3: TGTGCCAGCAGCCAAGCAGGGGGACAGGAATCCTACGAGCAGTACTTC.

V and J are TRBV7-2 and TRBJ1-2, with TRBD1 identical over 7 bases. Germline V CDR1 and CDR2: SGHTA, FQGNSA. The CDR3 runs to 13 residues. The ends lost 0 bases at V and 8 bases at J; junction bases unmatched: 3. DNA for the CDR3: TGTGCCAGCAGCTTAGCACAGGGGCGAGGCTACACCTTC. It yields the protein CASSLAQGRGYTF.

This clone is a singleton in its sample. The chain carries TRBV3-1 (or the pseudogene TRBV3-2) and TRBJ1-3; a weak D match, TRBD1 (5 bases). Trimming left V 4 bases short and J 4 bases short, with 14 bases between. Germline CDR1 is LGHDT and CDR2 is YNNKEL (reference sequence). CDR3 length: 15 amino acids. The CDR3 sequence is CASSLIRDYGNTIYF. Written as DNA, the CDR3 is TGTGCCAGCAGCCTTATCAGGGATTACGGAAACACCATATATTTT.